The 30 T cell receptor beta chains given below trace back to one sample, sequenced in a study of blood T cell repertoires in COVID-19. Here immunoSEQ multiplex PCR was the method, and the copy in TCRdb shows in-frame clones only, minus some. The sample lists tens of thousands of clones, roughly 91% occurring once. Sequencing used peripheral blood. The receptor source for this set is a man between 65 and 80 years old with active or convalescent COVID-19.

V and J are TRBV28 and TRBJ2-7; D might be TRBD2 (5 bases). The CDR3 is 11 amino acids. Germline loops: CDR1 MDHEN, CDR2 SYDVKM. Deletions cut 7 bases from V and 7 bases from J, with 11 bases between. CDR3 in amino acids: CASTWTGEQYF. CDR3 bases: TGTGCCAGCACCTGGACGGGGGAGCAGTACTTC.

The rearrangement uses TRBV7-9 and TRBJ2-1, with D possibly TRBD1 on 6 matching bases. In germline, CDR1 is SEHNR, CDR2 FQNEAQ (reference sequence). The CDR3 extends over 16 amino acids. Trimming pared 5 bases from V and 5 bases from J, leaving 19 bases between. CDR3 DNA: TGTGCCAGCAGCCGGATGACAGGACAAGCCGACAATGAGCAGTTCTTC. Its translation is CASSRMTGQADNEQFF.

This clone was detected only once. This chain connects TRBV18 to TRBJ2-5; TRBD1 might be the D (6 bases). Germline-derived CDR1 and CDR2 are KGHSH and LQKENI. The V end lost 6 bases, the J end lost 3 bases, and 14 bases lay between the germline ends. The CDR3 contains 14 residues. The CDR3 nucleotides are TGTGCCAGCTCCTCCCAAAGACAGGAAGAGACCCAGTACTTC. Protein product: CASSSQRQEETQYF.

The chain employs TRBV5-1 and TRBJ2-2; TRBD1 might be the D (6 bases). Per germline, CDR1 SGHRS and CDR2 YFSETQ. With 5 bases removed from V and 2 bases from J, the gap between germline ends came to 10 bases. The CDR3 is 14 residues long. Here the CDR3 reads CASRPGQNTGELFF. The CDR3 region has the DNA TGCGCCAGCAGACCGGGACAAAACACCGGGGAGCTGTTTTTT. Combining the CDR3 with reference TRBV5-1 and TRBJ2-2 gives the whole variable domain KAGVTQTPRYLIKTRGQQVTLSCSPISGHRSVSWYQQTPGQGLQFLFEYFSETQRNKGNFPGRFSGRQFSNSRSEMNVSTLELGDSALYLCASRPGQNTGELFFGEGSRLTVL.

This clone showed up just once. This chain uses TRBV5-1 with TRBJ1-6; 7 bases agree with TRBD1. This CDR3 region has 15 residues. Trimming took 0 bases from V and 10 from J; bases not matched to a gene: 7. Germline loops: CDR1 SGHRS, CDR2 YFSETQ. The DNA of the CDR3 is TGCGCCAGCAGCTTGGACAGGGGTGGGAACTCACCCCTCCACTTT. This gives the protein CASSLDRGGNSPLHF.

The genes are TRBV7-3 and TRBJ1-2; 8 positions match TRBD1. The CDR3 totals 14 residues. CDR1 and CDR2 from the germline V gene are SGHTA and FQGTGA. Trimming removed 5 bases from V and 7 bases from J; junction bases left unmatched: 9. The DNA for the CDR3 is TGTGCCAGCAGCCCAGGACAGGGCCCTTTTGGCTACACCTTC. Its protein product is CASSPGQGPFGYTF.

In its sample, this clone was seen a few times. CDR3 protein: CASSLVYDEQYF. CDR3 DNA: TGTGCCAGCAGCTTGGTCTATGACGAGCAGTACTTC. The chain uses TRBV7-9 and TRBJ2-7; D gene unclear. Germline lookup yields CDR1 SEHNR and CDR2 FQNEAQ (reference sequence). With 3 bases removed from V and 5 bases from J, the gap between germline ends came to 8 bases. The CDR3 has 12 amino acids.

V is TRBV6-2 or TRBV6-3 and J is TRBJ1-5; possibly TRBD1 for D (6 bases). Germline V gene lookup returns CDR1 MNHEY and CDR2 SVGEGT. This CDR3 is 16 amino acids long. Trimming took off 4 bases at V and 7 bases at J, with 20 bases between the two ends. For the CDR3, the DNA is TGTGCCAGCAGTTCTTCCCCGGGGGGCGAGTGGCAGCCCCAGCATTTT. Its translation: CASSSSPGGEWQPQHF.

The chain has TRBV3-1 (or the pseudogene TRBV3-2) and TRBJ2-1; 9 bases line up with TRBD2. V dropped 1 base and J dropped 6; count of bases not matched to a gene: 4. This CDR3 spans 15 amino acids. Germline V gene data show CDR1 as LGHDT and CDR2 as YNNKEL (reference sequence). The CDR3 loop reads CASSQGNSGGNEQFF. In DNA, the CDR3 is TGTGCCAGCAGCCAAGGAAATAGCGGGGGCAATGAGCAGTTCTTC.

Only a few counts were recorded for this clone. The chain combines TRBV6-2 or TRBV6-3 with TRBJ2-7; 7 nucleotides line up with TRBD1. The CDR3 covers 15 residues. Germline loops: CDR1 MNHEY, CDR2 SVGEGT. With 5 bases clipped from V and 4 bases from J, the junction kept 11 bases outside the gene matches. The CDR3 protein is CASSPGPGQTYEQYF. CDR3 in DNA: TGTGCCAGCAGTCCAGGTCCGGGACAGACTTACGAGCAGTACTTC.

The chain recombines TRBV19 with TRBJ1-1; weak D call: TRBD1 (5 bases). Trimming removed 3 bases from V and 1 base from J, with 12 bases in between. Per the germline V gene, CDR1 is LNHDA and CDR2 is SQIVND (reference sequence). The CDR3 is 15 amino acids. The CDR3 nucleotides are TGTGCCAGTAGTATGAGTGCGGGGCCGAACACTGAAGCTTTCTTT. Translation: CASSMSAGPNTEAFF. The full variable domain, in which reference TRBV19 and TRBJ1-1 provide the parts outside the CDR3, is DGGITQSPKYLFRKEGQNVTLSCEQNLNHDAMYWYRQDPGQGLRLIYYSQIVNDFQKGDIAEGYSVSREKKESFPLTVTSAQKNPTAFYLCASSMSAGPNTEAFFGQGTRLTVV.

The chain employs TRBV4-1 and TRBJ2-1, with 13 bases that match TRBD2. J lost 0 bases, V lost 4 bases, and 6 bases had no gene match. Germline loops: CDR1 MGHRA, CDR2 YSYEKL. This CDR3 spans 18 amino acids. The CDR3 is CASSRGLAGVSSYNEQFF. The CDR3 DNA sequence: TGCGCCAGCAGCCGCGGACTAGCGGGAGTTTCCTCCTACAATGAGCAGTTCTTC.

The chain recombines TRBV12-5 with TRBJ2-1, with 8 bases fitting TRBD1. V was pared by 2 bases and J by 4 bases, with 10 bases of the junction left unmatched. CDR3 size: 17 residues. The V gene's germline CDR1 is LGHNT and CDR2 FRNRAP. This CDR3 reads CASGLMDLTGDYNEQFF. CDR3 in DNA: TGTGCTAGTGGTTTGATGGACCTGACAGGGGATTACAATGAGCAGTTCTTC.

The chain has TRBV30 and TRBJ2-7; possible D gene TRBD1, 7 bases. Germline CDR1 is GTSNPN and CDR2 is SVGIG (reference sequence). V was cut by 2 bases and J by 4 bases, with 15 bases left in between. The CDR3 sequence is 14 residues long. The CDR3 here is CAWSSGGSVYEQYF. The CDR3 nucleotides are TGTGCCTGGAGTTCAGGGGGGTCGGTTTACGAGCAGTACTTC.

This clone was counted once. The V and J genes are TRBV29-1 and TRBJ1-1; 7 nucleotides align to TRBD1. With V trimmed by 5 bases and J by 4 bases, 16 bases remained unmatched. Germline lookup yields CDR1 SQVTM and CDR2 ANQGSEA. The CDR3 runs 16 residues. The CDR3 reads CSVKPPGRGTGTEAFF. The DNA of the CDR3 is TGCAGCGTTAAACCGCCAGGCAGGGGGACCGGCACTGAAGCTTTCTTT.

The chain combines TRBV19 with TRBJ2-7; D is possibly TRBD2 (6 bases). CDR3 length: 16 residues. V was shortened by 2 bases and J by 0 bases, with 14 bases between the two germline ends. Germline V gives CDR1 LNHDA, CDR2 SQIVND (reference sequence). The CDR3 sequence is CASSIRGGAPSYEQYF. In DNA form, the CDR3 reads TGTGCCAGTAGTATAAGGGGCGGGGCGCCCTCCTACGAGCAGTACTTC.

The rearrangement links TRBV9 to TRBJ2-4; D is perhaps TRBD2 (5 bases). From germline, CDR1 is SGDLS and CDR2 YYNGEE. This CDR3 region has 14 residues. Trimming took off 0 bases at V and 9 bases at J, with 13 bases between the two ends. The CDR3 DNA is TGTGCCAGCAGCGTAGAGTCAGCACGGGGCATTCAGTACTTC. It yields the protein CASSVESARGIQYF.

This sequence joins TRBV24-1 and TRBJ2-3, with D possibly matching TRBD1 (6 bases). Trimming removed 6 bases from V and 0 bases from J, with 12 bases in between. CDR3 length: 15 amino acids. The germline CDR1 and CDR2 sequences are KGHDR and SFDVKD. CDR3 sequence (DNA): TGTGCCACCAGTCTGACAGGTATGAGCACAGATACGCAGTATTTT. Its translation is CATSLTGMSTDTQYF.

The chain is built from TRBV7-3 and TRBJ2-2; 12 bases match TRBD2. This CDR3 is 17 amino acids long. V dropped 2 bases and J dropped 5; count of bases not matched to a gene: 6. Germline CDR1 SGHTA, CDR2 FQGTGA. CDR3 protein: CASSLASGTSGTGELFF. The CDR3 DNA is TGTGCCAGCAGCTTAGCGTCCGGGACTAGCGGGACCGGGGAGCTGTTTTTT.

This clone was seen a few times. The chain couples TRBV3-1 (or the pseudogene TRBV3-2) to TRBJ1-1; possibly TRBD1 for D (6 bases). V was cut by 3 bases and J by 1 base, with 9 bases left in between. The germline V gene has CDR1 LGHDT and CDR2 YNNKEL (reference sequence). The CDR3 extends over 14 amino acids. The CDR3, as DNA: TGTGCCAGCAGCCATACAGGGACGAACACTGAAGCTTTCTTT. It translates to CASSHTGTNTEAFF.

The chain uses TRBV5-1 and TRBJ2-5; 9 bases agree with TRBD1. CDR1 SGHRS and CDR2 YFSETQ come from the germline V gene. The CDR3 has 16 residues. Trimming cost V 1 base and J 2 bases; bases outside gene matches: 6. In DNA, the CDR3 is TGCGCCAGCAGCTTGACGGGACAGGGAGGTCAAGAGACCCAGTACTTC. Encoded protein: CASSLTGQGGQETQYF.

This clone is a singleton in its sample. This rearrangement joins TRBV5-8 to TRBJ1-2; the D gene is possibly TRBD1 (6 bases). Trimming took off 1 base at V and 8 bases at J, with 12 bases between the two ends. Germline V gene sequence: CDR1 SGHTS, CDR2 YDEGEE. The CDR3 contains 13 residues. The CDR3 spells CASSLNRVGGYTF. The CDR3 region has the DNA TGTGCCAGCAGCTTGAACAGGGTTGGAGGCTACACCTTC.

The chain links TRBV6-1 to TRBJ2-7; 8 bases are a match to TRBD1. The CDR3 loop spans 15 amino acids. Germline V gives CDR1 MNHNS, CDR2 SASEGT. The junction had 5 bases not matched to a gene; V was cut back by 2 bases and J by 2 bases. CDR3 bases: TGTGCCAGCAGTGAAATGGGACAGGAGACCTACGAGCAGTACTTC. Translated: CASSEMGQETYEQYF.

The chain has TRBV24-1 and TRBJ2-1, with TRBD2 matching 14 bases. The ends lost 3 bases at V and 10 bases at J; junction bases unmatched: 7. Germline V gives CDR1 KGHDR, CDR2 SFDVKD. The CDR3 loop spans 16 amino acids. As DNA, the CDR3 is TGTGCCACCAGTGATCCCGGGACTAGCGGGAGTAGGGAGCAGTTCTTC. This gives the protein CATSDPGTSGSREQFF.

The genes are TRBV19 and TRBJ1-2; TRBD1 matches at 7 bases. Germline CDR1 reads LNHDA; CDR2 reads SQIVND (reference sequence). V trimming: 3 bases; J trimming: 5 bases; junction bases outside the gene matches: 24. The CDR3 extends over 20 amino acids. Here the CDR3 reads CASSIQVGQTLRRTPYGYTF. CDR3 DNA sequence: TGTGCCAGTAGTATCCAAGTGGGACAGACGCTTCGACGGACCCCTTATGGCTACACCTTC.

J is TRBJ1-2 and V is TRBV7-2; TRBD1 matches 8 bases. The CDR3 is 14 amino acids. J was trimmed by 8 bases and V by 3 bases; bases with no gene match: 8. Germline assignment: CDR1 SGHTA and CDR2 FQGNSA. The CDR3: CASSLDRDLWGYTF. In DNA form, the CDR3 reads TGTGCCAGCAGCTTGGACAGGGACCTTTGGGGCTACACCTTC.

The CDR3 region has the DNA TGTGCCTGGAGCGGGACAGGGAACACTGAAGCTTTCTTT. This gives the protein CAWSGTGNTEAFF. The V call is TRBV30, the J call TRBJ1-1; TRBD1 matches 8 bases. V shed 3 bases and J 1 base; nucleotides not matched to a gene: 1. The CDR3 totals 13 residues. Germline V gives CDR1 GTSNPN, CDR2 SVGIG (reference sequence).

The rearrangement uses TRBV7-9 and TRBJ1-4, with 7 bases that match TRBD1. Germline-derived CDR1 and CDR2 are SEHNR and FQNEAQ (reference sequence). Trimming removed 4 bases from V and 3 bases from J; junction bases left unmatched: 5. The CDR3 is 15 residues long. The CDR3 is CASSSTGTANEKLFF. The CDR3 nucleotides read TGTGCCAGCAGCTCTACAGGGACAGCTAATGAAAAACTGTTTTTT. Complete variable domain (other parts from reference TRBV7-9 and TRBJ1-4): DTGVSQNPRHKITKRGQNVTFRCDPISEHNRLYWYRQTLGQGPEFLTYFQNEAQLEKSRLLSDRFSAERPKGSFSTLEIQRTEQGDSAMYLCASSSTGTANEKLFFGSGTQLSVL.

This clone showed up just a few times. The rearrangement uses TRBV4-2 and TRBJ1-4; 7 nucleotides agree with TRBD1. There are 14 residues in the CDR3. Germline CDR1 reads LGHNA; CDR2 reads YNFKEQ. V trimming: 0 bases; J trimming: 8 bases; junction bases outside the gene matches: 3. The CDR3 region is CASSQEEGAEKLFF. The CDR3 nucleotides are TGTGCCAGCAGCCAAGAGGAGGGGGCCGAAAAACTGTTTTTT.

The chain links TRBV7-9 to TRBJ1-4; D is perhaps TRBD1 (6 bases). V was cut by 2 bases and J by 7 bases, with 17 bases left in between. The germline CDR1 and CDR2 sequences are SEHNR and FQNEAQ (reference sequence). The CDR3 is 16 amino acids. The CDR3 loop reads CASSLPRGRLAEKLFF. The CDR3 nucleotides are TGTGCCAGCAGCTTACCGCGGGGGCGTTTGGCTGAAAAACTGTTTTTT.